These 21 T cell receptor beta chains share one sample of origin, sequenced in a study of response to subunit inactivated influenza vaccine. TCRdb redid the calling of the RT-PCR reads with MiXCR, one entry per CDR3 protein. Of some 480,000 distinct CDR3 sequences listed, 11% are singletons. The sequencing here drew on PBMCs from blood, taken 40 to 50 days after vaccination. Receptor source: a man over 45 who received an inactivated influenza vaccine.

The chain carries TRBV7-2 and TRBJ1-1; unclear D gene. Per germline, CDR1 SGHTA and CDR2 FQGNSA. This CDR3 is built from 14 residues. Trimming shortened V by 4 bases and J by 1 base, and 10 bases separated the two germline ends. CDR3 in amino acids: CASSSVVANTEAFF. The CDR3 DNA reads TGTGCCAGCAGCTCCGTGGTGGCGAACACTGAAGCTTTCTTT.

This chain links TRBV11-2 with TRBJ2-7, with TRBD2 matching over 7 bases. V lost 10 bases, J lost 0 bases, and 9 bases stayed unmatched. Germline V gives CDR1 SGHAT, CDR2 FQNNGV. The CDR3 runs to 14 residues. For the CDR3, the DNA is TGTGCCACCCCTGGGGGGGGTAGCTCCTACGAGCAGTACTTC. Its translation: CATPGGGSSYEQYF.

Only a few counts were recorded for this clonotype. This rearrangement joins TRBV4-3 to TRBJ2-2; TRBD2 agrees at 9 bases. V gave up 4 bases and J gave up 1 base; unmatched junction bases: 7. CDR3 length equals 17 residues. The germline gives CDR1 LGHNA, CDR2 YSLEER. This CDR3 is CASSLLAGALNTGELFF. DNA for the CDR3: TGCGCCAGCAGCCTTTTAGCGGGGGCCTTGAACACCGGGGAGCTGTTTTTT.

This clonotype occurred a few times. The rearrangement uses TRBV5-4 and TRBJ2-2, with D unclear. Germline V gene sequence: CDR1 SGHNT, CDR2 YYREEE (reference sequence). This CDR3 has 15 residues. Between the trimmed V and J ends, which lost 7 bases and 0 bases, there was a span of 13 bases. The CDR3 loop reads CASSAGGANTGELFF. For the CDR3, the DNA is TGTGCCAGCTCGGCCGGCGGAGCGAACACCGGGGAGCTGTTTTTT.

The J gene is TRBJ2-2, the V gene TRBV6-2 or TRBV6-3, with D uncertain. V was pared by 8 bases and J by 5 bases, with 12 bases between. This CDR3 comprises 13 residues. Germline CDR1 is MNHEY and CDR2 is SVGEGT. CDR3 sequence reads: CASHIGRTGELFF. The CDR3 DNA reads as TGTGCCAGCCATATTGGAAGGACCGGGGAGCTGTTTTTT.

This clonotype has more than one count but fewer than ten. The CDR3 spells CASTSQGGETQYF. The CDR3 DNA follows: TGTGCCAGCACCTCACAGGGGGGAGAGACCCAGTACTTC. The V and J genes are TRBV7-9 and TRBJ2-5; 8 nucleotides agree with TRBD1. The germline CDR1 and CDR2 sequences are SEHNR and FQNEAQ (reference sequence). The CDR3 is made up of 13 amino acids. J was trimmed by 4 bases and V by 7 bases; bases with no gene match: 5.

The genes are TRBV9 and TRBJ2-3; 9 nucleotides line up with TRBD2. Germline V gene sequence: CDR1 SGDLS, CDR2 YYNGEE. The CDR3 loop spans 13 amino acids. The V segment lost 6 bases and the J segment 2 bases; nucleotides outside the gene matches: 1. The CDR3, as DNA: TGTGCCAGCAAGCGGGGGGACACAGATACGCAGTATTTT. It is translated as CASKRGDTDTQYF. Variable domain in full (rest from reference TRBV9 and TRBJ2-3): DSGVTQTPKHLITATGQRVTLRCSPRSGDLSVYWYQQSLDQGLQFLIQYYNGEERAKGNILERFSAQQFPDLHSELNLSSLELGDSALYFCASKRGDTDTQYFGPGTRLTVL.

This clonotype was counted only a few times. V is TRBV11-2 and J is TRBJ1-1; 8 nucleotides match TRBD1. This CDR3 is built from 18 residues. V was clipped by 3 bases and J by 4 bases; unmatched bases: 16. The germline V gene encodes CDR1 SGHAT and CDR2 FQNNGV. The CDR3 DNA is TGTGCCAGCAGCTTTGGTAGGATTGGACAGGGTTTAGGCACTGAAGCTTTCTTT. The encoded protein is CASSFGRIGQGLGTEAFF.

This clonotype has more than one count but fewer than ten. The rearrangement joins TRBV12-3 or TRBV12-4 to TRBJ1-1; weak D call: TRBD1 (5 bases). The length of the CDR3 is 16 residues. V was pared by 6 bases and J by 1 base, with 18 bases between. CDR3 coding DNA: TGTGCCAGCAGCTCCTTACTCGGGGGGGGGAACACTGAAGCTTTCTTT. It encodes CASSSLLGGGNTEAFF.

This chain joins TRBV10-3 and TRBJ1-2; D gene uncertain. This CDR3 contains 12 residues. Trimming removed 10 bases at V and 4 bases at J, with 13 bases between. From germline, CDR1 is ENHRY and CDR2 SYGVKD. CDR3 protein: CATQDRTYGYTF. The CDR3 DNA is TGTGCCACCCAGGACCGAACCTATGGCTACACCTTC.

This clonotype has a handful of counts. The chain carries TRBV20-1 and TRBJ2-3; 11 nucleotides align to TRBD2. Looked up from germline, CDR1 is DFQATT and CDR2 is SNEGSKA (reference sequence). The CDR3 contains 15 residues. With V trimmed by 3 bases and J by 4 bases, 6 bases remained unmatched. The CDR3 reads CSARESSGGSDTQYF. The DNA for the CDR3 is TGCAGTGCTAGGGAGTCTAGCGGGGGGTCAGATACGCAGTATTTT.

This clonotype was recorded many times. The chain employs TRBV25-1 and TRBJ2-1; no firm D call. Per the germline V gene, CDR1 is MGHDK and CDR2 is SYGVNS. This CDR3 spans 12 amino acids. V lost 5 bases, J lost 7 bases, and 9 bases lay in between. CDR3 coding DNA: TGTGCCAGCAGTCTCTTCTCAAATGAGCAGTTCTTC. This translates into CASSLFSNEQFF.

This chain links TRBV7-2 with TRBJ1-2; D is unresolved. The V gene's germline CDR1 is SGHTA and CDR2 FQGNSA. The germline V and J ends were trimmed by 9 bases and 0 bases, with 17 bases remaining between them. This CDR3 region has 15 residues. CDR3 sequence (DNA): TGTGCCAGAGAAACCGGCAGATATTCTAACTATGGCTACACCTTC. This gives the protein CARETGRYSNYGYTF.

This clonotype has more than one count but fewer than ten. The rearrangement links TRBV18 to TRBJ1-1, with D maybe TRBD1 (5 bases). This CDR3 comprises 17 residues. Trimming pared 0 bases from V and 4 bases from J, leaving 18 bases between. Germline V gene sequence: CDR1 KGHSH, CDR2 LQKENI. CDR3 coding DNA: TGTGCCAGCTCACCACCGAGGTCAGGGTCACGGATCACTGAAGCTTTCTTT. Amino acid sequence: CASSPPRSGSRITEAFF.

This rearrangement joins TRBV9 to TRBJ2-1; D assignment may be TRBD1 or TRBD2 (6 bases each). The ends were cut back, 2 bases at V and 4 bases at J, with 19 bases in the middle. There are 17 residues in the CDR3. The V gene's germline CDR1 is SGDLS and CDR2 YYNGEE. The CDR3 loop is CASSVRPLGAGYNEQFF. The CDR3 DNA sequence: TGTGCCAGCAGCGTTAGACCCCTGGGGGCGGGATACAATGAGCAGTTCTTC.

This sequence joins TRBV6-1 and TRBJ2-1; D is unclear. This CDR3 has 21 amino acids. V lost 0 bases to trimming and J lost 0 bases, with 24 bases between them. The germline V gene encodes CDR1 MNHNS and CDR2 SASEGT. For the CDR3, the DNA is TGTGCCAGCAGTGAAGCGTTTCCCTCCTGGACCGTAATACCCTCCTACAATGAGCAGTTCTTC. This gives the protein CASSEAFPSWTVIPSYNEQFF.

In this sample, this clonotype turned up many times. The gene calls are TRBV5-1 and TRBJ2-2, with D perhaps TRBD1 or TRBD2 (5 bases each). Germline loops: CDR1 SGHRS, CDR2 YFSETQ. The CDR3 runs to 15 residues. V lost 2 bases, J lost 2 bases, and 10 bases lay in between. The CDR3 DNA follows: TGCGCCAGCAGCTTCACGGGGACCAACACCGGGGAGCTGTTTTTT. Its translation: CASSFTGTNTGELFF.

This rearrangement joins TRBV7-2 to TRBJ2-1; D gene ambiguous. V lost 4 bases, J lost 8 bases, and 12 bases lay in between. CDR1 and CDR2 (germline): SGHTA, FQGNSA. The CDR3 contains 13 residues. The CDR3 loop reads CASSSIVADEQFF. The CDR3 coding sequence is TGTGCCAGCAGCTCCATAGTGGCGGATGAGCAGTTCTTC.

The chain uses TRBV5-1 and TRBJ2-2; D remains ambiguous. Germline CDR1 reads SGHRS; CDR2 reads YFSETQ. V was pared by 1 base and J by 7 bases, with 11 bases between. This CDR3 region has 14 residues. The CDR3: CASSLSPWNGELFF. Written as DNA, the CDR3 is TGCGCCAGCAGCTTGTCTCCTTGGAACGGGGAGCTGTTTTTT.

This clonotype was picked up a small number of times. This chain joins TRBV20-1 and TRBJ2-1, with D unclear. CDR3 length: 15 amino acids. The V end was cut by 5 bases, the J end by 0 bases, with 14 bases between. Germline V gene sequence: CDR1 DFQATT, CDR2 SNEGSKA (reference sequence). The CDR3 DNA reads TGCAGTGCTCCCTCGGTTTATTACTCCTACAATGAGCAGTTCTTC. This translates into CSAPSVYYSYNEQFF.

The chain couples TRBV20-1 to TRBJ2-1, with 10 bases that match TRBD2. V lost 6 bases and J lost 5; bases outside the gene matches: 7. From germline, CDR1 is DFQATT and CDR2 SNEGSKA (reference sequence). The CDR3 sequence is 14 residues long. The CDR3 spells CSARALAGDNEQFF. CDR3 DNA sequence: TGCAGTGCCCGAGCGCTAGCGGGGGACAATGAGCAGTTCTTC.